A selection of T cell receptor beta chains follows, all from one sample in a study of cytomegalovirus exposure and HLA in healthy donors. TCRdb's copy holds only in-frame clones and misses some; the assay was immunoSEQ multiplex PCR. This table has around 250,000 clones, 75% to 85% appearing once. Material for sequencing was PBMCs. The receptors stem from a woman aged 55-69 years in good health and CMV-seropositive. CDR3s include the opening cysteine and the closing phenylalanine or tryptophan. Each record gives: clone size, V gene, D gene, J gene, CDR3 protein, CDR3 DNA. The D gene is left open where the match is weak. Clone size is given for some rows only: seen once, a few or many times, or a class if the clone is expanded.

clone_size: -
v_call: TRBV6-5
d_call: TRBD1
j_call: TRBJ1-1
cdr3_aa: CAGGGQGGTEAFF
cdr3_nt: TGTGCCGGGGGGGGACAGGGTGGAACTGAAGCTTTCTTT

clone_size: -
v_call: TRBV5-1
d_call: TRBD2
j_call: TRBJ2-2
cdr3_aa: CASSWGTSGTGELFF
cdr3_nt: TGCGCCAGCAGCTGGGGGACTAGCGGGACCGGGGAGCTGTTTTTT

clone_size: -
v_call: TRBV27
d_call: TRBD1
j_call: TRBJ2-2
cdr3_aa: CASSLKGTGGWNTGELFF
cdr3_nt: TGTGCCAGCAGCTTAAAAGGGACAGGGGGCTGGAACACCGGGGAGCTGTTTTTT

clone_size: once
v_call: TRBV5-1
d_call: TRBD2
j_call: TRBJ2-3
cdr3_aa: CASSLGLAGVVDTQYF
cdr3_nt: TGCGCCAGCAGCCTCGGACTAGCGGGAGTTGTGGATACGCAGTATTTT

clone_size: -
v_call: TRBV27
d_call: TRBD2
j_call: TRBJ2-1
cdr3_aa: CASSLAGEYNEQFF
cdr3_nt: TGTGCCAGCAGCTTAGCGGGAGAATACAATGAGCAGTTCTTC

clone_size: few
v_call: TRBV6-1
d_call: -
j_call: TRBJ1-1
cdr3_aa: CASSQIQGSTEAFF
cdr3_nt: TGTGCCAGCAGCCAGATACAGGGTTCCACTGAAGCTTTCTTT

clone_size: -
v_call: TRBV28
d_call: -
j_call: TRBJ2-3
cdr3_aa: CASRTTGVDTQYF
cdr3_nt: TGTGCCAGCAGGACTACGGGAGTAGATACGCAGTATTTT

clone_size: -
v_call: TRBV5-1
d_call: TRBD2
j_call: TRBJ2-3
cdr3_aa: CASSLVTGGKDTQYF
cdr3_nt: TGCGCCAGCAGCTTGGTAACGGGAGGAAAAGATACGCAGTATTTT

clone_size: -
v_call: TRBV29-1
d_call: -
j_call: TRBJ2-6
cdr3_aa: CSVYRGWSSGANVLTF
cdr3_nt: TGCAGCGTTTATCGGGGATGGAGCTCTGGGGCCAACGTCCTGACTTTC

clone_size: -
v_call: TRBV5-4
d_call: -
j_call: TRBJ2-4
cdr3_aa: CASSLSLQGNTKNIQYF
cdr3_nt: TGTGCCAGCAGCTTGTCCCTTCAGGGTAATACCAAAAACATTCAGTACTTC

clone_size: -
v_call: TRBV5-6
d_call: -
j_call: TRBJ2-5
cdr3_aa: CASSWSRENLPLQYF
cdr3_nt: TGTGCCAGCAGCTGGAGCCGGGAAAACTTACCTCTCCAGTACTTC

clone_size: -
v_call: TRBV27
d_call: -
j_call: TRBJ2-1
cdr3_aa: CASSFQTDYNEQFF
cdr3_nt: TGTGCCAGCAGTTTCCAGACAGACTACAATGAGCAGTTCTTC

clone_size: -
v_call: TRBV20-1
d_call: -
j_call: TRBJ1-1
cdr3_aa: CSARRLAEAFF
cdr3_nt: TGCAGTGCCCGGAGACTCGCTGAAGCTTTCTTT

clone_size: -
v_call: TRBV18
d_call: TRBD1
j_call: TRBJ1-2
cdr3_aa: CASSPLDRGRGGYTF
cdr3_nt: TGTGCCAGCTCACCACTTGACAGGGGGCGAGGTGGCTACACCTTC

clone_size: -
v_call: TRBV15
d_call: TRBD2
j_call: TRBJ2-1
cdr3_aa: CATSRAGAGARNEQFF
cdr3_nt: TGTGCCACCAGCAGAGCAGGTGCGGGAGCCCGTAATGAGCAGTTCTTC

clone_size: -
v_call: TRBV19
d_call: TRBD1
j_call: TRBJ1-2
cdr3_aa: CASSATGGAGYGYTF
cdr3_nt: TGTGCCAGTAGTGCAACAGGGGGCGCCGGCTATGGCTACACCTTC

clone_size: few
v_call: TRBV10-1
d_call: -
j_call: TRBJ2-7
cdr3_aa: CAIRVLFDSYEQYF
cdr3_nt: TGCGCCATCCGGGTCCTGTTCGACTCCTACGAGCAGTACTTC

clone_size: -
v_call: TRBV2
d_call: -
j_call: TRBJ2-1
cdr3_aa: CATQGQRAATEQFF
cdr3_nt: TGTGCCACCCAGGGACAGCGGGCGGCCACTGAGCAGTTCTTC

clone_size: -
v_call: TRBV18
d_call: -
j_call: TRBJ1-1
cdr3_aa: CASSPSGAVVGTEAFF
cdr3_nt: TGTGCCAGCTCACCTTCTGGGGCAGTTGTGGGCACTGAAGCTTTCTTT

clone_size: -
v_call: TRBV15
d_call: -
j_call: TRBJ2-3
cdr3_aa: CATSRPLAGALTDTQYF
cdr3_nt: TGTGCCACCAGCAGACCCCTTGCAGGGGCTTTAACAGATACGCAGTATTTT

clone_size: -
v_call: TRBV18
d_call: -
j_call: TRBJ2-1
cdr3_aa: CASSRQTPSSYNEQFF
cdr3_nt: TGTGCCAGCTCACGTCAGACTCCCAGCTCCTACAATGAGCAGTTCTTC

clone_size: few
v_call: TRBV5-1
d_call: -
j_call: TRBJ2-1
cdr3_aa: CASTGGIGNEQFF
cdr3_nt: TGCGCCAGCACTGGCGGGATAGGGAATGAGCAGTTCTTC